This TCR beta chain is drawn from a study of OX40 agonist ivuxolimab in advanced cancers. Sequenced by immunoSEQ multiplex PCR; TCRdb stores in-frame clones only, minus some. This sample has tens of thousands of clones, with around 80% found just once. The CDR3 is 16 amino acids. V was clipped by 4 bases and J by 2 bases; unmatched bases: 5. Per the germline V gene, CDR1 is LNHDA and CDR2 is SQIVND (reference sequence). This sequence originates from an adult with an advanced solid tumor such as melanoma, head and neck, liver or kidney cancer. The chain links TRBV19 to TRBJ2-6; 7 positions agree with TRBD1. The sample in question was CD4+ or CD8+ T cells sorted from blood, obtained in a trial of the OX40 agonist ivuxolimab. The CDR3 region has the DNA TGTGCCAGTAGTAACCACAGGGGAGCTGGGGCCAACGTCCTGACTTTC. This codes for CASSNHRGAGANVLTF.